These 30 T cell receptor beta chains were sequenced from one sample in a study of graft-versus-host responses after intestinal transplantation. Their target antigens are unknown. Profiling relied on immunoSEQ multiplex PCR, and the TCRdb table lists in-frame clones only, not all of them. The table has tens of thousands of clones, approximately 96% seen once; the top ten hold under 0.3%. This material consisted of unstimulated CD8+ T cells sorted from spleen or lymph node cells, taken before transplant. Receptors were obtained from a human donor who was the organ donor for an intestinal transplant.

The CDR3 protein is CASSPRTTSYEQYF. As DNA, the CDR3 is TGCGCCAGCAGCCCTAGGACCACCTCCTACGAGCAGTACTTC. V usage is TRBV4-1 and J usage is TRBJ2-7; D is uncertain. CDR1 is MGHRA, CDR2 YSYEKL, per germline. V was trimmed by 4 bases and J by 0 bases, leaving 10 bases between them. CDR3 length equals 14 residues.

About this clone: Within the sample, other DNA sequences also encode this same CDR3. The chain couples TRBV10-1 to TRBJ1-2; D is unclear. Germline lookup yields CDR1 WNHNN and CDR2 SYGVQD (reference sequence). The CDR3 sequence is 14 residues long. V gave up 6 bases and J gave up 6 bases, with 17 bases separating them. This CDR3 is CASRCKTRNNGYTF. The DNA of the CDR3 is TGCGCCAGCAGGTGCAAGACAAGAAATAATGGCTACACCTTC.

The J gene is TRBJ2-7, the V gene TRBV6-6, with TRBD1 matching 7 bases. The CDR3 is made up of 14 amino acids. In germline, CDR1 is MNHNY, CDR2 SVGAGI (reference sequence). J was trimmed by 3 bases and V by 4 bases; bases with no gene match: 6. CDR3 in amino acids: CASSFGTVGYEQYF. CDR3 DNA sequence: TGTGCCAGCAGTTTCGGGACAGTTGGCTACGAGCAGTACTTC.

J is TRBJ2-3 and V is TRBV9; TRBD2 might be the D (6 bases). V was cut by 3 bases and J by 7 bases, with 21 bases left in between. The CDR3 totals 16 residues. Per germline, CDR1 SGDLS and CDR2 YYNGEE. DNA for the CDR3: TGTGCCAGCAGCGGGCGGTCGGGGGAGCCATCTCATACGCAGTATTTT. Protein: CASSGRSGEPSHTQYF.

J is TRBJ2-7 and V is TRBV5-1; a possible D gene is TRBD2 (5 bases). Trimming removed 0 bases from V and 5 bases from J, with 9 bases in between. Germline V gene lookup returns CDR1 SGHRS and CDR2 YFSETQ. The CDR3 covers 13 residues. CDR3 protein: CASSLERAHEQYF. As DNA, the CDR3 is TGCGCCAGCAGCTTGGAGAGGGCCCACGAGCAGTACTTC. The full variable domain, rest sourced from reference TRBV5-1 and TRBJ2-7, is KAGVTQTPRYLIKTRGQQVTLSCSPISGHRSVSWYQQTPGQGLQFLFEYFSETQRNKGNFPGRFSGRQFSNSRSEMNVSTLELGDSALYLCASSLERAHEQYFGPGTRLTVT.

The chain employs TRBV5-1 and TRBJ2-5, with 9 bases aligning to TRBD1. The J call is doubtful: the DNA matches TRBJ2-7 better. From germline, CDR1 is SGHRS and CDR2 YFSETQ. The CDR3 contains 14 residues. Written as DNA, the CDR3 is TGCGCCAGCAGCGTGGGACAGGGTCTCTACGAGCAGTACTTC. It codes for CASSVGQGLYEQYF.

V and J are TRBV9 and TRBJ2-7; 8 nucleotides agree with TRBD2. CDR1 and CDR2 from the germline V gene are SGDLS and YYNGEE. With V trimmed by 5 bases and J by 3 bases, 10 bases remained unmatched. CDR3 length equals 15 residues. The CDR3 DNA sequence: TGTGCCAGCAGTCCCACCGGGGGGGCGGTCTACGAGCAGTACTTC. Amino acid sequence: CASSPTGGAVYEQYF.

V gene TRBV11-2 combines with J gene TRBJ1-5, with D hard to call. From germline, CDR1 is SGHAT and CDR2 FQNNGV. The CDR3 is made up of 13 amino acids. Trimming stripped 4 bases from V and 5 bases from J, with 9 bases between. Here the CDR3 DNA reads TGTGCCAGCAGCTCGTGGACGGATCAGCCCCAGCATTTT. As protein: CASSSWTDQPQHF.

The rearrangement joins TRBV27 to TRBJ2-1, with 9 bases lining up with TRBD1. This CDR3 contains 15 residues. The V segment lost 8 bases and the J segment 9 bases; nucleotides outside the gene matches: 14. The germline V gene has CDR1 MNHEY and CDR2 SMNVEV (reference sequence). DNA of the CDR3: TGTGCCAGCCGCCCCGGGACAGGGTTAATTAGTGAGCAGTTCTTC. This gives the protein CASRPGTGLISEQFF.

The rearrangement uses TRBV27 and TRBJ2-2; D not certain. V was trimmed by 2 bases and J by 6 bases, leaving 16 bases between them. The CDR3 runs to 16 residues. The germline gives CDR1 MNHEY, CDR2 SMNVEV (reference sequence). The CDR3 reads CASSLITAKGAGELFF. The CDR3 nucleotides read TGTGCCAGCAGTTTAATCACAGCCAAAGGTGCCGGGGAGCTGTTTTTT.

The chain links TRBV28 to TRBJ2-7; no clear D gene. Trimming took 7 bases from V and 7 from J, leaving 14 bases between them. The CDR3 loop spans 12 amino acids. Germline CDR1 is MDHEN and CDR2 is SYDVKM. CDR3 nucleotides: TGTGCCAGCATCGAGTTCTCAGGAGAGCAGTACTTC. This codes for CASIEFSGEQYF.

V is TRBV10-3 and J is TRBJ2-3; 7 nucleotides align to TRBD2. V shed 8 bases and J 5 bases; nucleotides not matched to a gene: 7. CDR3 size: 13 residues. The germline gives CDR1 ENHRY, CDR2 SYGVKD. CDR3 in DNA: TGTGCCATCGGGGGAGGGGTCTTAGATACGCAGTATTTT. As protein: CAIGGGVLDTQYF.

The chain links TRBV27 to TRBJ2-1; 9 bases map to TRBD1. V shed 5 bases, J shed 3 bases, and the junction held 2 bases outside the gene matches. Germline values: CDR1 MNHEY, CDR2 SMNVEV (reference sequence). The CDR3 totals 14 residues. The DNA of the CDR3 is TGTGCCAGCAGTAACAGGGGGCACTACAATGAGCAGTTCTTC. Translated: CASSNRGHYNEQFF.

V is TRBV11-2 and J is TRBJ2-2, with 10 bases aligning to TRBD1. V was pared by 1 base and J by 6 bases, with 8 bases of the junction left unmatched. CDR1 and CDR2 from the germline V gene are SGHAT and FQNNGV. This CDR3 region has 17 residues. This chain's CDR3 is CASSLVATGGASGELFF. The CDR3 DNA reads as TGTGCCAGCAGCTTAGTCGCGACAGGGGGCGCATCCGGGGAGCTGTTTTTT.

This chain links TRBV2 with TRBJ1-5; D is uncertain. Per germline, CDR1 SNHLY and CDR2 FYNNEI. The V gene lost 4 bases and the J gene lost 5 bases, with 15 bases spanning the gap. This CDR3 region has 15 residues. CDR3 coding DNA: TGTGCCAGCAGTGTGGGCCCCGGGGATTATCAGCCCCAGCATTTT. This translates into CASSVGPGDYQPQHF.

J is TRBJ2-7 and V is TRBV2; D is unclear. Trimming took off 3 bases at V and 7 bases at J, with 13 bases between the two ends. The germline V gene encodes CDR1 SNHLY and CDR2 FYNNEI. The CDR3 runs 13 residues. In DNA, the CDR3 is TGTGCCAGCAGTGAGACCTGGAGTGGGGAGCAGTACTTC. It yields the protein CASSETWSGEQYF. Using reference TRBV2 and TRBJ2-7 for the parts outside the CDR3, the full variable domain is EPEVTQTPSHQVTQMGQEVILRCVPISNHLYFYWYRQILGQKVEFLVSFYNNEISEKSEIFDDQFSVERPDGSNFTLKIRSTKLEDSAMYFCASSETWSGEQYFGPGTRLTVT.

CDR3 loop: CASSPRGRFYGYTF. In DNA, the CDR3 is TGTGCCAGCAGTCCCAGGGGGAGATTCTATGGCTACACCTTC. V is TRBV27 and J is TRBJ1-2; 7 nucleotides agree with TRBD1. V gave up 5 bases and J gave up 4 bases; unmatched junction bases: 7. CDR1 and CDR2 (germline): MNHEY, SMNVEV (reference sequence). The CDR3 extends over 14 amino acids.

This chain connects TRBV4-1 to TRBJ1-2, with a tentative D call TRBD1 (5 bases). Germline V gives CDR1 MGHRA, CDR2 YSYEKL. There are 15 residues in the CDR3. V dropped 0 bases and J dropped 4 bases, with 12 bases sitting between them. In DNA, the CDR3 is TGCGCCAGCAGCCAAGATCAAGGGGTGAGCTATGGCTACACCTTC. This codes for CASSQDQGVSYGYTF.

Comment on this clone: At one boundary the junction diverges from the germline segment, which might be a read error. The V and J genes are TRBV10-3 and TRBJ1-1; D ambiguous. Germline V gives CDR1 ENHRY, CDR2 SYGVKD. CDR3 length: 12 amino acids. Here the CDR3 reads CVIRDQNTEAFF. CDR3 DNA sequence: TGTGTCATCAGAGATCAGAACACTGAAGCTTTCTTT.

The CDR3 region has the DNA TGCGCCAGCAGCCGGAGCGGGGGGCTCCCCGGGGAGCTGTTTTTT. Its translation is CASSRSGGLPGELFF. The rearrangement joins TRBV4-1 to TRBJ2-2; TRBD2 matches at 9 bases. The germline V gene has CDR1 MGHRA and CDR2 YSYEKL. This CDR3 region has 15 residues. V was pared by 4 bases and J by 6 bases, with 6 bases of the junction left unmatched.

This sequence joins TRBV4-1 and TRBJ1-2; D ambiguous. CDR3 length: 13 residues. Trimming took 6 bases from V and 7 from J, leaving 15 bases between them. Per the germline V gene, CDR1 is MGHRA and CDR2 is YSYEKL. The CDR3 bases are TGCGCCAGCAGTAACTATGACCGCGGTGGCTACACCTTC. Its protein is CASSNYDRGGYTF.

The CDR3 DNA reads as TGTGCCAGCAGCTTACAAGCGGGGGGAGTAGATACGCAGTATTTT. Translation: CASSLQAGGVDTQYF. This chain connects TRBV11-2 to TRBJ2-3; 9 bases align to TRBD2. This CDR3 region has 15 residues. J gave up 5 bases and V 2 bases, and 5 bases lay outside the gene matches. CDR1 SGHAT and CDR2 FQNNGV come from the germline V gene.

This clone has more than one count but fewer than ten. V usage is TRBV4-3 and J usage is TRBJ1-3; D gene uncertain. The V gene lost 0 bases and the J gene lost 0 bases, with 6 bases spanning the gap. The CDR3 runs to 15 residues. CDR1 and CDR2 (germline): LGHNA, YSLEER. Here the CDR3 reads CASSQDAGSGNTIYF. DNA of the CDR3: TGCGCCAGCAGCCAAGATGCAGGCTCTGGAAACACCATATATTTT.

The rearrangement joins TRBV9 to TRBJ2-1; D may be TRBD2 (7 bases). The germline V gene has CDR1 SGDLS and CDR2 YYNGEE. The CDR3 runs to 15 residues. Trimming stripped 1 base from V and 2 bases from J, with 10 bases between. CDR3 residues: CASSVTGGPYNEQFF. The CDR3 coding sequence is TGTGCCAGCAGCGTAACGGGGGGCCCCTACAATGAGCAGTTCTTC.

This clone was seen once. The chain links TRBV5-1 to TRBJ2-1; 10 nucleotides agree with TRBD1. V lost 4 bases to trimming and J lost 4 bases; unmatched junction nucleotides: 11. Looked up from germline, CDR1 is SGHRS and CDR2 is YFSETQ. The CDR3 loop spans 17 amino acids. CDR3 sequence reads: CASSPDSGTGDYNEQFF. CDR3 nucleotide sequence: TGCGCCAGCAGCCCAGATAGTGGGACAGGGGATTACAATGAGCAGTTCTTC.

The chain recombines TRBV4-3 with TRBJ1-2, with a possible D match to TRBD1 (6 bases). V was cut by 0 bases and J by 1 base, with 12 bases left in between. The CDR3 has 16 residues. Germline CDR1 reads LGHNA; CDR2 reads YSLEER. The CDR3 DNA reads TGCGCCAGCAGCCAAGATATGGGGGGGCATAACTATGGCTACACCTTC. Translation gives CASSQDMGGHNYGYTF.

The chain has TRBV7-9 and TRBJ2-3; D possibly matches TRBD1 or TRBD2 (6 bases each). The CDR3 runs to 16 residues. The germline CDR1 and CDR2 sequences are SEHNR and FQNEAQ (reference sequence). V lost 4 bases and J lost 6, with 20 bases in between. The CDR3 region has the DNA TGTGCCAGCAGCTCGCTAGACTCCGGGGGCCCCGATACGCAGTATTTT. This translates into CASSSLDSGGPDTQYF.

As DNA, the CDR3 is TGCGCCAGCAGCCAAGAAGCACTCTACAATGAGCAGTTCTTC. The encoded protein is CASSQEALYNEQFF. J is TRBJ2-1 and V is TRBV4-3; D gene uncertain. The CDR3 extends over 14 amino acids. Trimming stripped 0 bases from V and 3 bases from J, with 6 bases between. CDR1 and CDR2 (germline): LGHNA, YSLEER.

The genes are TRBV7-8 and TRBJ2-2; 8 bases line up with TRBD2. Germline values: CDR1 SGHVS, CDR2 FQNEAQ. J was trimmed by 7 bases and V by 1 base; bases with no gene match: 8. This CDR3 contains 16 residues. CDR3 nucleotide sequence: TGTGCCAGCAGCTTAGAAGGGACTAGAACCGTCGGGGAGCTGTTTTTT. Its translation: CASSLEGTRTVGELFF.

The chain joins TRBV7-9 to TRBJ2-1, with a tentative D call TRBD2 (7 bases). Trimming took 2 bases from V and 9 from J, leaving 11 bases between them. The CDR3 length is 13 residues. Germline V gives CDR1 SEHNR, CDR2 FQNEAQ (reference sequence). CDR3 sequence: CASSLPGGSEQFF. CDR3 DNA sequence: TGTGCCAGCAGCTTACCGGGGGGCAGTGAGCAGTTCTTC.